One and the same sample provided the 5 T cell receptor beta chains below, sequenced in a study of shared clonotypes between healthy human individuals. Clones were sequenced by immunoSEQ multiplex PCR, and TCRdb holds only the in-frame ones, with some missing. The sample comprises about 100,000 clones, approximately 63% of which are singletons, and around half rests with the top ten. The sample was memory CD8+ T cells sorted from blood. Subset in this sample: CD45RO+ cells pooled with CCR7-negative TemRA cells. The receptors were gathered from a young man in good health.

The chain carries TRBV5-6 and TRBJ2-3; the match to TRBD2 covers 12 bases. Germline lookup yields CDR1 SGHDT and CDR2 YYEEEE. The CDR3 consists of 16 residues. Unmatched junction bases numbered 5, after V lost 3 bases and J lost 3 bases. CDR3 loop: CASSSTSGRSTDTQYF. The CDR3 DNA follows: TGTGCCAGCAGCTCGACTAGCGGGAGATCAACAGATACGCAGTATTTT.

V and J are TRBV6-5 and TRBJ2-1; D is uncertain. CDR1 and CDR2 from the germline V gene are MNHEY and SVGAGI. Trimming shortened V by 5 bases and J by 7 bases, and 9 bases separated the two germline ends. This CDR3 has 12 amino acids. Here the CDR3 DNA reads TGTGCCAGCAGTCCCGGGTCAAATGAGCAGTTCTTC. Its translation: CASSPGSNEQFF.

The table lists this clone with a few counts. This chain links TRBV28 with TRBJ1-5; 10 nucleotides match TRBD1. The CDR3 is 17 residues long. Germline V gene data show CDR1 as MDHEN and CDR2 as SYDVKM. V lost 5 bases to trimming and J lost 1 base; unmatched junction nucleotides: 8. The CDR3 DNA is TGTGCCAGCAGTGCCGACAGGGGGCGAGGCAGCAATCAGCCCCAGCATTTT. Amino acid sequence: CASSADRGRGSNQPQHF.

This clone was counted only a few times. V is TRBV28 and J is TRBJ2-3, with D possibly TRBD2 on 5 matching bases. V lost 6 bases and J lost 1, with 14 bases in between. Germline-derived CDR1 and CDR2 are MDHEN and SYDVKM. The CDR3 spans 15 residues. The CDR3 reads CASSVDSSRTDTQYF. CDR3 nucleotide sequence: TGTGCCAGCAGCGTGGACTCCTCCCGCACAGATACGCAGTATTTT.

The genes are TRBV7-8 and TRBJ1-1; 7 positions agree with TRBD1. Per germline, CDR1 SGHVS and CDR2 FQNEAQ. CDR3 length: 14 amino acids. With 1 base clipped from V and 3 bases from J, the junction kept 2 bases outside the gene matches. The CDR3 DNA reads TGTGCCAGCAGCTTAGAGGACAGGTACACTGAAGCTTTCTTT. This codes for CASSLEDRYTEAFF.